This T cell receptor beta chain was obtained from a study of blood T cell repertoires in COVID-19. Study overall: The study drew acute and convalescent COVID-19 samples from the United States, Italy and Spain. The analysed material was cDNA or gDNA that came from T cells, B-cell-depleted T cells, or PBMCs.

The authors' processing: Reference gene primer amplification gave nucleated cell count estimates. The assay was immunoSEQ multiplex PCR, and TCRdb's table has in-frame clones only and misses some. D and trimming come from the DNA, and the V and J calls and clone size come from that table. The sample yields tens of thousands of clones, about 72% seen once. The J segment lost 6 bases and the V segment lost 5 bases, leaving 4 bases of the junction unmatched. Germline V CDR1 and CDR2: MNHNY, SVGAGI (reference sequence). The CDR3 is 13 residues long. V and J are TRBV6-6 and TRBJ1-5, with 7 bases identical to TRBD1. This TCR derives from a man between 65 and 85 years old with active or convalescent COVID-19. The sample taken for sequencing was peripheral blood. The CDR3 here is CASSRKGAQPQHF. In DNA, the CDR3 is TGTGCCAGCAGTCGTAAGGGGGCTCAGCCCCAGCATTTT.